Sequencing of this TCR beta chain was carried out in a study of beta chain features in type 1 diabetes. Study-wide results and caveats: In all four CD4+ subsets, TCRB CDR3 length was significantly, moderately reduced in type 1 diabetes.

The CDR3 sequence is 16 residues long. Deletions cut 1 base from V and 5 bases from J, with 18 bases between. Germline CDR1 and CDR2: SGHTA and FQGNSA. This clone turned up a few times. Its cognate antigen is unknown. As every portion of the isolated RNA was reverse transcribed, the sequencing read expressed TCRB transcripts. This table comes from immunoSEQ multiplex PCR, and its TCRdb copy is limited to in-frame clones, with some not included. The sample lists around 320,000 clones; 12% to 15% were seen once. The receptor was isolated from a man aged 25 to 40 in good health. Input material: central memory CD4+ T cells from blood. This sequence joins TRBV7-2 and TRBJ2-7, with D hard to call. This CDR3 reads CASSLGNYAGKNEQYF. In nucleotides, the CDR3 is TGTGCCAGCAGCTTAGGTAATTATGCAGGCAAGAACGAGCAGTACTTC.